This T cell receptor beta chain stems from a study of shared clonotypes between healthy human individuals. Germline CDR1 SGHRS, CDR2 YFSETQ. The CDR3 is 16 amino acids. Trimming took 3 bases from V and 7 from J, leaving 22 bases between them. The method was immunoSEQ multiplex PCR; TCRdb's version includes in-frame clones alone and lacks a portion of them. This sample carries millions of clones, 90% to 95% of them seen once, and the ten largest clones take under 0.45%. This clonotype was obtained from a man between 18 and 35 years old in good health. Some clones in this sample may be carry-over from other donors' samples. This chain connects TRBV5-1 to TRBJ2-5; D is possibly TRBD1 or TRBD2 (5 bases each). Sequenced material: naive CD4+ T cells from PBMCs. Subset noted: CD45RA+ positively selected. DNA of the CDR3: TGCGCCAGCAGCTCAGGAAGGGACGGATCCTCGAGGACCCAGTACTTC. Translating gives CASSSGRDGSSRTQYF. The whole variable domain, remainder taken from reference TRBV5-1 and TRBJ2-5, is KAGVTQTPRYLIKTRGQQVTLSCSPISGHRSVSWYQQTPGQGLQFLFEYFSETQRNKGNFPGRFSGRQFSNSRSEMNVSTLELGDSALYLCASSSGRDGSSRTQYFGPGTRLLVL.